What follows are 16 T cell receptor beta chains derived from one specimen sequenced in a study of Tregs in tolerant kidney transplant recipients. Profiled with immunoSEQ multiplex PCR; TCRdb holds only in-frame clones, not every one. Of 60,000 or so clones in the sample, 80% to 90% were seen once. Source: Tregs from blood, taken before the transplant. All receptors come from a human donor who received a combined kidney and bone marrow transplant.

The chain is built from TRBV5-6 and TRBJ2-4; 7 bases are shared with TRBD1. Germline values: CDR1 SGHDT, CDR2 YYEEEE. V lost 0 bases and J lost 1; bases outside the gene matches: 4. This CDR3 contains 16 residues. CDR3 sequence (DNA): TGTGCCAGCAGCTTGGGGGGGACAGCCGCCAAAAACATTCAGTACTTC. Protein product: CASSLGGTAAKNIQYF.

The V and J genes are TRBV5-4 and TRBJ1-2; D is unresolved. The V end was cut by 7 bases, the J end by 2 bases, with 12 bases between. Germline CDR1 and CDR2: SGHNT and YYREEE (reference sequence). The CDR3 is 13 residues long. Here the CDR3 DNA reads TGTGCCAGCCGAAGTCCAGGAAACTATGGCTACACCTTC. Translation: CASRSPGNYGYTF.

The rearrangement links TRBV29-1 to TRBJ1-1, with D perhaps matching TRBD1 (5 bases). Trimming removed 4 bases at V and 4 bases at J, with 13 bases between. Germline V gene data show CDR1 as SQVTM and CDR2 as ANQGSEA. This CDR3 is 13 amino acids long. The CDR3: CSVGLGGGTEAFF. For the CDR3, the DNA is TGCAGCGTTGGCCTGGGGGGGGGCACTGAAGCTTTCTTT.

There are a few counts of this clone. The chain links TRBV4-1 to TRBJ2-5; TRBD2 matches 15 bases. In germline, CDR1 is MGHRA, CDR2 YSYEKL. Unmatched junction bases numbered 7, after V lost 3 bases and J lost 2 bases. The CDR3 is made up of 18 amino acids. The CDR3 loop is CASSHDLGLAGGQETQYF. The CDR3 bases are TGCGCCAGCAGCCACGACCTCGGACTAGCGGGGGGGCAAGAGACCCAGTACTTC.

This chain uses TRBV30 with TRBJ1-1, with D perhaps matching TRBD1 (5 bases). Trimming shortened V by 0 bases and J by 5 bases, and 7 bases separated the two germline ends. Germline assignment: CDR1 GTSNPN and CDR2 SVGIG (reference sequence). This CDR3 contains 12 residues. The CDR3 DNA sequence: TGTGCCTGGAGTGTGGGGCGAACTGAAGCTTTCTTT. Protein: CAWSVGRTEAFF.

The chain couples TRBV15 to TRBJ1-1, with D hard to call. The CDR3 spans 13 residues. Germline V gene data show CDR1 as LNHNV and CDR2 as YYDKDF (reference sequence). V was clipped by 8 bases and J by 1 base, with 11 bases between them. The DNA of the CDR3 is TGTGCCACCGAATATGGAAAGAACACTGAAGCTTTCTTT. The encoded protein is CATEYGKNTEAFF.

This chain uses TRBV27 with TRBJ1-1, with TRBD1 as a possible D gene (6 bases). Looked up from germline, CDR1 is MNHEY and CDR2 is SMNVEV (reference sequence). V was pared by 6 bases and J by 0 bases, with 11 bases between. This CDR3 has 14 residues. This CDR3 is CASRIQGMNTEAFF. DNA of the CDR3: TGTGCCAGCAGGATACAGGGCATGAACACTGAAGCTTTCTTT.

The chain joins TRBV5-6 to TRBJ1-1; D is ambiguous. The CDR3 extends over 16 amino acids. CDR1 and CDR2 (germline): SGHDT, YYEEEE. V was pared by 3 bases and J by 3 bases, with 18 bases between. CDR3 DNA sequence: TGTGCCAGCAGCTCTCTAGGGCCGGGAGTCGACACTGAAGCTTTCTTT. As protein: CASSSLGPGVDTEAFF.

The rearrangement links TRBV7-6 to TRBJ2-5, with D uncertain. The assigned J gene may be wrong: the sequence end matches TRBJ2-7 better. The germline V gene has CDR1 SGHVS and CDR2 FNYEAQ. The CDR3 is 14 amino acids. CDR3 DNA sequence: TGTGCCAGCAGCTTAGGGGTGGACCCCTACGAGCAGTACTTC. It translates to CASSLGVDPYEQYF.

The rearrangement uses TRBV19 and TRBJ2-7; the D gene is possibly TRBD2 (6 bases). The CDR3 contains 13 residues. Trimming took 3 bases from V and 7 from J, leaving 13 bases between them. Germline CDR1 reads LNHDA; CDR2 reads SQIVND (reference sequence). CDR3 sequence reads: CASSIGPAGEQYF. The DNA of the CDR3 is TGTGCCAGTAGTATTGGCCCGGCGGGGGAGCAGTACTTC.

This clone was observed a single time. For the CDR3, the DNA is TGTGCCAGTAGACCTGGGGCGTTCACTGAAGCTTTCTTT. This translates into CASRPGAFTEAFF. The chain has TRBV19 and TRBJ1-1; possibly TRBD1 for D (5 bases). CDR3 length: 13 amino acids. Germline V CDR1 and CDR2: LNHDA, SQIVND (reference sequence). V lost 6 bases to trimming and J lost 4 bases, with 12 bases between them.

The CDR3 loop reads CSVGSGNTEAFF. CDR3 in DNA: TGCAGCGTGGGGTCGGGGAACACTGAAGCTTTCTTT. The chain joins TRBV29-1 to TRBJ1-1, with no clear D. V was pared by 6 bases and J by 1 base, with 9 bases between. CDR1 and CDR2 (germline): SQVTM, ANQGSEA. The CDR3 sequence is 12 residues long.

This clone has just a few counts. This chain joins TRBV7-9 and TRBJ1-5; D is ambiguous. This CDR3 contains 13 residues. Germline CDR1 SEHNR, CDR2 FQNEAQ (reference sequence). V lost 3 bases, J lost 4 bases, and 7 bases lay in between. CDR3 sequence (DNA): TGTGCCAGCAGCTTTGAGGGAAATCAGCCCCAGCATTTT. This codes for CASSFEGNQPQHF.

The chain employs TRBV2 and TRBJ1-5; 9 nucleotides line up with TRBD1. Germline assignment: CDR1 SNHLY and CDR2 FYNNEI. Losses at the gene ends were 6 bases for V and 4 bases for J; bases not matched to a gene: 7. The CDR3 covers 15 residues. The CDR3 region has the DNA TGTGCCAGCAGCCAGGGACAGGGCCGGAATCAGCCCCAGCATTTT. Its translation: CASSQGQGRNQPQHF.

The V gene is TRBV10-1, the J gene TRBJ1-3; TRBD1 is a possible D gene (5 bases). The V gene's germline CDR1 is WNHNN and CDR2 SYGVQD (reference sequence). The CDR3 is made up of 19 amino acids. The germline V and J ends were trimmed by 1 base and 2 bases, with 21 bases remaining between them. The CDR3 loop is CASSEFSGLGLPTGNTIYF. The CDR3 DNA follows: TGCGCCAGCAGTGAGTTTTCAGGGCTGGGACTTCCGACTGGAAACACCATATATTTT.

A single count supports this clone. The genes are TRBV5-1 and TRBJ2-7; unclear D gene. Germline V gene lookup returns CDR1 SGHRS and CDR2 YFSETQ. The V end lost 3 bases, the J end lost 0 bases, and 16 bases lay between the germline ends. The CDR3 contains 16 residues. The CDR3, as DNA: TGCGCCAGCAGCTCTTTGATCAGGATGAGCTCCTACGAGCAGTACTTC. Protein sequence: CASSSLIRMSSYEQYF.